Reported below is one T cell receptor beta chain. Antigen unknown. Per the germline V gene, CDR1 is LNHNV and CDR2 is YYDKDF (reference sequence). The CDR3 spans 18 residues. Each UMI, carrying a 6-nucleotide sample barcode, came from template switching. TCRdb reprocessed the 5' RACE reads and stores each CDR3 protein as one record, lacking DNA. The listing contains about 300,000 distinct CDR3 sequences. This record belongs to a study of monozygotic twins with inflammatory bowel disease. General study findings and limits: Especially with disease activity, IBD patients had fewer clonotypes in common with others than healthy twins did. The existence of one strong signal or clonotype linked to IBD lacked support. TCRbeta diversity (inverse Simpson) was lower in IBD patients than in healthy co-twins.

The clonotype originates from a human donor with ulcerative colitis or Crohn's disease, or a healthy co-twin of an affected twin (not recorded which). This chain uses TRBV15 with TRBJ1-5. Sequencing was carried out using blood. The CDR3 reads CATSRVGTGLMDNQPQHF.